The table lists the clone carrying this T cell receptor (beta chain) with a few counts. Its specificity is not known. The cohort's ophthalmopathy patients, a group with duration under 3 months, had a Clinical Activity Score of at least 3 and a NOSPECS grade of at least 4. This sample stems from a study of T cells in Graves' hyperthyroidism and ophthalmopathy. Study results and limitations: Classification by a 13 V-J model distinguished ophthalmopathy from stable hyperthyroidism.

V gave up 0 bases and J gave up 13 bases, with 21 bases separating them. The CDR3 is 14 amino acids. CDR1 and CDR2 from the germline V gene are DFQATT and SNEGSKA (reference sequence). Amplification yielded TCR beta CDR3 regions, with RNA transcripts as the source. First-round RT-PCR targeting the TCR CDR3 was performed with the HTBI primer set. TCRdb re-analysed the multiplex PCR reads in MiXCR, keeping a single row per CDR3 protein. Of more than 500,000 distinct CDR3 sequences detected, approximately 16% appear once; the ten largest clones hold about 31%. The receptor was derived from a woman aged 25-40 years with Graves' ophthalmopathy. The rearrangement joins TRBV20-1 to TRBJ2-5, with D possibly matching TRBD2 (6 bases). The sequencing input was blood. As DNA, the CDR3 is TGCAGTGCTAGAGATAGAGCCGGGCGGGAAGGGTTGTACTTC. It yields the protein CSARDRAGREGLYF.